The 12 T cell receptor beta chains presented below share a single source sample, sequenced in a study of blood T cell repertoires in COVID-19. Repertoires were generated with immunoSEQ multiplex PCR, while TCRdb's copy carries only in-frame clones and drops some. The table lists 110,000 or so clones, around 74% of them singletons, with 15% to 20% in the top ten. Source material: peripheral blood. The origin of the receptors is a woman between 70 and 85 years old with acute or convalescent COVID-19.

Only a few counts were recorded for this clone. The gene calls are TRBV29-1 and TRBJ2-7, with D unclear. In germline, CDR1 is SQVTM, CDR2 ANQGSEA. V gave up 0 bases and J gave up 7 bases, with 7 bases separating them. CDR3 length: 11 residues. CDR3 sequence reads: CSVEDRGEQYF. In nucleotides, the CDR3 is TGCAGCGTTGAAGATCGCGGAGAGCAGTACTTC.

The rearrangement uses TRBV6-5 and TRBJ2-5; tentative D call: TRBD1 (6 bases). The CDR3 has 13 residues. V shed 6 bases and J shed 2 bases, with 10 bases lying between them. The germline V gene encodes CDR1 MNHEY and CDR2 SVGAGI. In nucleotides, the CDR3 is TGTGCCAGCAGCACAGGGTTACAAGAGACCCAGTACTTC. Amino acids: CASSTGLQETQYF.

This chain uses TRBV27 with TRBJ2-3; D possibly corresponds to TRBD2 (6 bases). This CDR3 is 13 amino acids long. Germline CDR1 is MNHEY and CDR2 is SMNVEV (reference sequence). Trimming took off 5 bases at V and 5 bases at J, with 11 bases between the two ends. The CDR3 loop is CASSRAGGDTQYF. The CDR3 DNA sequence: TGTGCCAGCAGTCGGGCCGGGGGAGATACGCAGTATTTT.

The chain employs TRBV19 and TRBJ1-1; D call uncertain. This CDR3 contains 12 residues. CDR1 and CDR2 (germline): LNHDA, SQIVND (reference sequence). V shed 6 bases and J shed 1 base, with 6 bases lying between them. CDR3 bases: TGTGCCAGTAGCCTCCGGAACACTGAAGCTTTCTTT. This translates into CASSLRNTEAFF.

The J gene is TRBJ2-5, the V gene TRBV6-2 or TRBV6-3, with 7 nucleotides matching TRBD2. Germline CDR1 reads MNHEY; CDR2 reads SVGEGT. The CDR3 runs to 14 residues. The V segment lost 6 bases and the J segment 5 bases; nucleotides outside the gene matches: 9. CDR3 nucleotides: TGTGCCAGCAGCCACGGGTCGGGGGGTGAGACCCAGTACTTC. This gives the protein CASSHGSGGETQYF.

This chain links TRBV19 with TRBJ2-7; D not resolved. Germline CDR1 LNHDA, CDR2 SQIVND (reference sequence). The CDR3 runs to 12 residues. Trimming pared 5 bases from V and 3 bases from J, leaving 8 bases between. This chain's CDR3 is CASSFNSYEQYF. The CDR3 nucleotides read TGTGCCAGTAGTTTCAACAGCTACGAGCAGTACTTC.

This rearrangement joins TRBV18 to TRBJ1-2; 7 nucleotides agree with TRBD1. This CDR3 is built from 15 residues. CDR1 and CDR2 from the germline V gene are KGHSH and LQKENI. The V gene end was trimmed by 0 bases and the J gene end by 5 bases; junction bases not matched to a gene: 6. The CDR3 loop reads CASSPPPTGKYGYTF. The DNA of the CDR3 is TGTGCCAGCTCACCACCGCCGACAGGGAAGTATGGCTACACCTTC. The full variable domain, in which reference TRBV18 and TRBJ1-2 provide the parts outside the CDR3, is NAGVMQNPRHLVRRRGQEARLRCSPMKGHSHVYWYRQLPEEGLKFMVYLQKENIIDESGMPKERFSAEFPKEGPSILRIQQVVRGDSAAYFCASSPPPTGKYGYTFGSGTRLTVV.

The chain combines TRBV24-1 with TRBJ2-3, with 9 bases lining up with TRBD2. The junction had 6 bases not matched to a gene; V was cut back by 5 bases and J by 1 base. Per germline, CDR1 KGHDR and CDR2 SFDVKD. CDR3 length: 16 amino acids. The CDR3 loop reads CATSGPSGGRTDTQYF. The CDR3 region has the DNA TGTGCCACCAGTGGCCCCAGCGGGGGGCGCACAGATACGCAGTATTTT.

The chain is built from TRBV6-5 and TRBJ2-1; 8 nucleotides align to TRBD2. The CDR3 spans 15 residues. V lost 8 bases, J lost 4 bases, and 10 bases stayed unmatched. Germline CDR1 and CDR2: MNHEY and SVGAGI. CDR3 DNA: TGTGCCAGCCGCTTGGCGGGGGGCTCGTACAATGAGCAGTTCTTC. This encodes CASRLAGGSYNEQFF.

This sequence joins TRBV27 and TRBJ1-5, with a possible D match to TRBD1 (5 bases). Germline CDR1 reads MNHEY; CDR2 reads SMNVEV (reference sequence). This CDR3 is built from 14 residues. Trimming stripped 6 bases from V and 9 bases from J, with 18 bases between. As DNA, the CDR3 is TGTGCCAGCAGAATCGGGGCGGGGAGTGGGCCCCAGCATTTT. It encodes CASRIGAGSGPQHF.

This chain joins TRBV5-1 and TRBJ1-3, with unresolved D. Germline assignment: CDR1 SGHRS and CDR2 YFSETQ. V lost 1 base, J lost 4 bases, and 9 bases lay in between. The CDR3 length is 14 residues. DNA for the CDR3: TGCGCCAGCAGCTTGAACGGACTAGGAAACACCATATATTTT. Its protein product is CASSLNGLGNTIYF.

The V call is TRBV27, the J call TRBJ2-5; 11 positions match TRBD2. Germline CDR1 MNHEY, CDR2 SMNVEV (reference sequence). The V segment lost 9 bases and the J segment 5 bases; nucleotides outside the gene matches: 8. The CDR3 loop spans 14 amino acids. The CDR3 spells CASGLLAGGETQYF. CDR3 bases: TGTGCCAGTGGCCTATTAGCGGGGGGGGAGACCCAGTACTTC.